Listed here is a single T cell receptor beta chain. What it recognizes is unknown. The CDR3 covers 14 residues. V was cut by 3 bases and J by 4 bases, with 12 bases left in between. CDR1 and CDR2 from the germline V gene are ENHRY and SYGVKD. The isolated RNA, all of it, was reverse transcribed, so expressed TCRB transcripts were what got sequenced. Only in-frame clones appear in the TCRdb table, and some are missing; sequencing was by immunoSEQ multiplex PCR. The sample lists approximately 730,000 clones; 13% were seen once. This record belongs to a study of beta chain features in type 1 diabetes. General observations from the study: Patients with type 1 diabetes showed fewer VDJ junction insertions and more deletions. Shortening that was moderate but significant affected the TCRB CDR3s of Type 1 diabetes patients in all four CD4+ subsets. There was no resolution here of whether HLA type influences TCRB rearrangement.

Sorting that relied on CD45RO/CCR7/CD25/CD127/CD95/CD27 yielded CD4+ naive, central memory, regulatory and stem cell-like memory cells. The receptor's source is a man younger than 30 with type 1 diabetes. The chain combines TRBV10-3 with TRBJ1-1; D gene unclear. Specimen: naive CD4+ T cells from blood. The CDR3 here is CAISEIEGSTEAFF. The CDR3 nucleotides are TGTGCCATCAGTGAAATAGAGGGATCCACTGAAGCTTTCTTT.